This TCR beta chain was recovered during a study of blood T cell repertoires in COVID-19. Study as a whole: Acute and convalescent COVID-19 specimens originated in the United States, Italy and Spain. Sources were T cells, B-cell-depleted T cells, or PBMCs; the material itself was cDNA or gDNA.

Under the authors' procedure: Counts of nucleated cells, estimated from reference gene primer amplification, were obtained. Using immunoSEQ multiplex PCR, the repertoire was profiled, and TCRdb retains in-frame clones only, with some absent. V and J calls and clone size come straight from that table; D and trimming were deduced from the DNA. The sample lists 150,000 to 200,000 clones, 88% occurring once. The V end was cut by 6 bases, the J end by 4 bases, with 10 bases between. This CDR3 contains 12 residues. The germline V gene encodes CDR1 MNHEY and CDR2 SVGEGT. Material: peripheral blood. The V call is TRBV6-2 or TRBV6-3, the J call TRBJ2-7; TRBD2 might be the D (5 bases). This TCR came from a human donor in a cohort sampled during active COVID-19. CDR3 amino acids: CASSDGVYEQYF. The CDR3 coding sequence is TGTGCCAGCAGCGACGGGGTATACGAGCAGTACTTC.